This TCR beta chain was sequenced for a study of T cells in Graves' hyperthyroidism and ophthalmopathy. At least ten counts were recorded for this clonotype. What it recognizes is unknown. In germline, CDR1 is MGHDK, CDR2 SYGVNS. V lost 9 bases and J 8 bases, leaving 10 bases between the germline ends. The length of the CDR3 is 11 residues. Overall study findings and caveats: Clonotypes that were expanded in thyroid above 0.001 mostly appeared in blood too.

Aged 18 to 65, the patients had hyperthyroidism that was newly diagnosed and had lasted under 2 months. The study excluded patients with uncontrolled infection, other autoimmune disease, pregnancy or lactation. RNA transcripts provided the source from which TCR beta CDR3 regions were amplified. RT-PCR in the first round (using the HTBI primer set) targeted the TCR CDR3. TCRdb re-called the multiplex PCR reads with MiXCR, one entry per CDR3 protein. The table has around 800,000 distinct CDR3 sequences, 38% seen once. Sequenced sample: blood. The gene calls are TRBV25-1 and TRBJ1-4, with D uncertain. The origin of this receptor is a man younger than 35 with Graves' hyperthyroidism. In nucleotides, the CDR3 is TGTGCCAGTGCAGACTACGAAAAACTGTTTTTT. This encodes CASADYEKLFF.